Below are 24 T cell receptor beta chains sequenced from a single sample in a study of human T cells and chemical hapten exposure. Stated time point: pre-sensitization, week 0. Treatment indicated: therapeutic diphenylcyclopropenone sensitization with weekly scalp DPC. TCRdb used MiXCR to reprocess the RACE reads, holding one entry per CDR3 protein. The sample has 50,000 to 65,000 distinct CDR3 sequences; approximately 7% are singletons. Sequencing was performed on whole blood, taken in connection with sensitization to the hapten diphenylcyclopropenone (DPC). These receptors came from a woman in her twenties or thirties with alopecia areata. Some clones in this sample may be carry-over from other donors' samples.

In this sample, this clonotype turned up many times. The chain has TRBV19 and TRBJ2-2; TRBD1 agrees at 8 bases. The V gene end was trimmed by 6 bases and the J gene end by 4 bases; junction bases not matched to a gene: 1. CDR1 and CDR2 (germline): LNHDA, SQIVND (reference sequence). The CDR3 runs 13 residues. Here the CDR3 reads CASRGTGTGELFF. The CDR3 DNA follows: TGTGCCAGTAGGGGGACAGGCACCGGGGAGCTGTTTTTT. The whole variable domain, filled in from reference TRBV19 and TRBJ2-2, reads DGGITQSPKYLFRKEGQNVTLSCEQNLNHDAMYWYRQDPGQGLRLIYYSQIVNDFQKGDIAEGYSVSREKKESFPLTVTSAQKNPTAFYLCASRGTGTGELFFGEGSRLTVL.

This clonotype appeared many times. DNA of the CDR3: TGTGCCAGTAGTCAACTGACAGGGGGCCTCTATGGCTACACCTTC. It yields the protein CASSQLTGGLYGYTF. This chain links TRBV19 with TRBJ1-2; 10 bases agree with TRBD1. The CDR3 contains 15 residues. CDR1 is LNHDA, CDR2 SQIVND, per germline (reference sequence). V shed 5 bases and J 4 bases; nucleotides not matched to a gene: 7. The variable domain in full, completed from reference TRBV19 and TRBJ1-2, reads DGGITQSPKYLFRKEGQNVTLSCEQNLNHDAMYWYRQDPGQGLRLIYYSQIVNDFQKGDIAEGYSVSREKKESFPLTVTSAQKNPTAFYLCASSQLTGGLYGYTFGSGTRLTVV.

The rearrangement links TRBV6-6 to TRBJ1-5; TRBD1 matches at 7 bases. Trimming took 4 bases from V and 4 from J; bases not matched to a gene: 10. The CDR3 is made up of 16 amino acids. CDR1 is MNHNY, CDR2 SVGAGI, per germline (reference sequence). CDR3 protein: CASSSDNRGYNQPQHF. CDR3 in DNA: TGTGCCAGCAGTTCGGACAACAGGGGCTATAATCAGCCCCAGCATTTT.

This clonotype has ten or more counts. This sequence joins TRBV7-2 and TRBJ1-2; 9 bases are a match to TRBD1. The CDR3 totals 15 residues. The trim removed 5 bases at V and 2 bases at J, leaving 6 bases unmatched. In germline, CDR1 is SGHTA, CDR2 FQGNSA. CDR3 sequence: CASSLRGTGNYGYTF. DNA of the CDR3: TGTGCCAGCAGCCTAAGGGGGACAGGGAACTATGGCTACACCTTC. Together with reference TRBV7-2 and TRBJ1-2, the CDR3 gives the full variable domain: GAGVSQSPSNKVTEKGKDVELRCDPISGHTALYWYRQSLGQGLEFLIYFQGNSAPDKSGLPSDRFSAERTGGSVSTLTIQRTQQEDSAVYLCASSLRGTGNYGYTFGSGTRLTVV.

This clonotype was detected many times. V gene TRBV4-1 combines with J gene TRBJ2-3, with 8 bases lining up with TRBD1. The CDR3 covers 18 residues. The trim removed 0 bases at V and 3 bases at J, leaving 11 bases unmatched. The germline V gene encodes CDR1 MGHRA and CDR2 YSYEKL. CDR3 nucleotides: TGCGCCAGCAGCCAAGAAATAGGACAGGGATGGGGGACAGATACGCAGTATTTT. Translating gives CASSQEIGQGWGTDTQYF.

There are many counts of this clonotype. The CDR3 DNA is TGTGCCAGCAGCTTAGTCCGGAACACCGGGGAGCTGTTTTTT. Translation gives CASSLVRNTGELFF. The J gene is TRBJ2-2, the V gene TRBV7-9; D gene unclear. V was clipped by 1 base and J by 1 base, with 4 bases between them. This CDR3 comprises 14 residues. Germline loops: CDR1 SEHNR, CDR2 FQNEAQ (reference sequence).

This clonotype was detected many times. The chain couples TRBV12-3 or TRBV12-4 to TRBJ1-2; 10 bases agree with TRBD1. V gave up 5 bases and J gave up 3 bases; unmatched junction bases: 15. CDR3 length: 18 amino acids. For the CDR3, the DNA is TGTGCCAGCAGTCCCCCCTATCCGGGACAGGGGAACTACTATGGCTACACCTTC. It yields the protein CASSPPYPGQGNYYGYTF.

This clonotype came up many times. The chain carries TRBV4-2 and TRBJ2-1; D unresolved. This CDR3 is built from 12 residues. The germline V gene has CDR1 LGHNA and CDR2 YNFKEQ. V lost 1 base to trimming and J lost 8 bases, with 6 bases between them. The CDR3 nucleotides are TGTGCCAGCAGCCAAGGAAGGCATGAGCAGTTCTTC. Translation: CASSQGRHEQFF.

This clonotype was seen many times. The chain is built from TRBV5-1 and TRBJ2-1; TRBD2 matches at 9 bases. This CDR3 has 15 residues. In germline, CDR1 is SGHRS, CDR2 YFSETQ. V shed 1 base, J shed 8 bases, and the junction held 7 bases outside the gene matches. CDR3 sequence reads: CASSLLSGGYDEQFF. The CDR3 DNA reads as TGCGCCAGCAGCTTGTTAAGCGGGGGGTATGATGAGCAGTTCTTC.

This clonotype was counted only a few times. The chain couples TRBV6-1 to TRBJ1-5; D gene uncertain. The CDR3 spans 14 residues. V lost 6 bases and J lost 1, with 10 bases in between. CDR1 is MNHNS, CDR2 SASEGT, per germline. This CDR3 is CASRRTGSNQPQHF. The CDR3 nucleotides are TGTGCCAGCAGGAGGACCGGAAGCAATCAGCCCCAGCATTTT.

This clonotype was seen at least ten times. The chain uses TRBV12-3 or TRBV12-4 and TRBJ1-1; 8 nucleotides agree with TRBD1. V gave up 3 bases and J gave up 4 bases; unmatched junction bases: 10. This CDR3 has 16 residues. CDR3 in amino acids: CASSFGETGVVTEAFF. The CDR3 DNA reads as TGTGCCAGCAGTTTTGGTGAGACAGGGGTTGTCACTGAAGCTTTCTTT.

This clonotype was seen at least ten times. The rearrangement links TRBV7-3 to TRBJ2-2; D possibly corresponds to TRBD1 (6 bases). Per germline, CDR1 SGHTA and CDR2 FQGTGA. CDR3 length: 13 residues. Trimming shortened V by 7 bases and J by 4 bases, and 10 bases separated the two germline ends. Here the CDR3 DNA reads TGTGCCAGCACCGACAGGATCACCGGGGAGCTGTTTTTT. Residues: CASTDRITGELFF.

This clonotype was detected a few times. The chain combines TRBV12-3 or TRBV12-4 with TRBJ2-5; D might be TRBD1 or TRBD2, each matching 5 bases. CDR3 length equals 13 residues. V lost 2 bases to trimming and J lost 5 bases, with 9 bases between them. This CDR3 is CASSLRWGETQYF. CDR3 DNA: TGTGCCAGCAGTTTAAGATGGGGGGAGACCCAGTACTTC.

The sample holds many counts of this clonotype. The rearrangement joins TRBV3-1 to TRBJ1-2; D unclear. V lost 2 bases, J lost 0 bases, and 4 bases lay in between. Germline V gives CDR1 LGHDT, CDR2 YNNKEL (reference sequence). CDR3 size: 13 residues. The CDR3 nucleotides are TGTGCCAGCAGCCAAACAGCTAACTATGGCTACACCTTC. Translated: CASSQTANYGYTF.

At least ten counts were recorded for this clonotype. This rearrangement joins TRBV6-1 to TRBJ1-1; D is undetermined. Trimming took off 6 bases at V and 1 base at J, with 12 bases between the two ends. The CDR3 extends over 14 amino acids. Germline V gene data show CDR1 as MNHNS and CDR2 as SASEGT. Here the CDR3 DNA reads TGTGCCAGCAGACGGATATATAAGAACACTGAAGCTTTCTTT. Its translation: CASRRIYKNTEAFF.

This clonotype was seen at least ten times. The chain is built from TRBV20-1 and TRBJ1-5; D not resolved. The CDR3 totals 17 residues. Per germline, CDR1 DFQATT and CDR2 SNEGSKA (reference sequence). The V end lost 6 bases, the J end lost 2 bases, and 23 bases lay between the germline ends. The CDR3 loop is CSATEQKGYSGNQPQHF. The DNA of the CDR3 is TGCAGTGCGACCGAACAAAAAGGGTATAGCGGCAATCAGCCCCAGCATTTT.

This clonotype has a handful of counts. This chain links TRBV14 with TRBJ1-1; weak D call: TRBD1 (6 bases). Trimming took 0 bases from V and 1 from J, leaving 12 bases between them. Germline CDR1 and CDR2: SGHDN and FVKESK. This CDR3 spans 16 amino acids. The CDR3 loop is CASSQEKGGRNTEAFF. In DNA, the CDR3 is TGTGCCAGCAGCCAAGAAAAGGGGGGACGGAACACTGAAGCTTTCTTT.

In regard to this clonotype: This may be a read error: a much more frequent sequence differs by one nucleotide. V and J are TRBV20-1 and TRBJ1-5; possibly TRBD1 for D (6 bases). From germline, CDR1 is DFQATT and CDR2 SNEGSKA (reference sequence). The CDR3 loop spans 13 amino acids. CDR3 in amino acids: CSAVKQGNQPQNF. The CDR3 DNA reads TGCAGTGCTGTAAAGCAGGGGAATCAGCCCCAGAATTTT.

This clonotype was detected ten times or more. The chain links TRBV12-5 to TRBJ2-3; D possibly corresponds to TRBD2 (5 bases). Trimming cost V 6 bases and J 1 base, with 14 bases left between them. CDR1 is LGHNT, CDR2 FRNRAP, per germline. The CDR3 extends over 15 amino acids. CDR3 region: CASGSEGTGTDTQYF. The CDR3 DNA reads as TGTGCTAGTGGCTCCGAGGGCACCGGCACAGATACGCAGTATTTT.

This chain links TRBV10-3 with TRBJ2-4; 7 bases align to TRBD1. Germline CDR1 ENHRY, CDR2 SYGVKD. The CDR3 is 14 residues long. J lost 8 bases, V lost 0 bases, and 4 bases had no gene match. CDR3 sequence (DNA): TGTGCCATCAGTGAGTCACAGGGGAAGGACATTCAGTACTTC. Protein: CAISESQGKDIQYF.

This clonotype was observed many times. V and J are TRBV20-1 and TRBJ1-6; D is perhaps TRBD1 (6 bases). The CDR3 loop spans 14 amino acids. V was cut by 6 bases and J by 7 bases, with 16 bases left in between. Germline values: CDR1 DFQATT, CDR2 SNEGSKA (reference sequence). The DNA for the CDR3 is TGCAGTGCCAACGGGGGCCCGAAAAATTCACCCCTCCACTTT. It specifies CSANGGPKNSPLHF.

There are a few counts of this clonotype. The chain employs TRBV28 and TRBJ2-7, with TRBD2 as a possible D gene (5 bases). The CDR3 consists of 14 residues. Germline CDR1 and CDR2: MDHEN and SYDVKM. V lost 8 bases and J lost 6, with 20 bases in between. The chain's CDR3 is CASPPGSQPPEQYF. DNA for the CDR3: TGTGCCAGCCCCCCGGGATCCCAGCCACCCGAGCAGTACTTC. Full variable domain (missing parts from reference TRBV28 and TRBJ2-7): DVKVTQSSRYLVKRTGEKVFLECVQDMDHENMFWYRQDPGLGLRLIYFSYDVKMKEKGDIPEGYSVSREKKERFSLILESASTNQTSMYLCASPPGSQPPEQYFGPGTRLTVT.

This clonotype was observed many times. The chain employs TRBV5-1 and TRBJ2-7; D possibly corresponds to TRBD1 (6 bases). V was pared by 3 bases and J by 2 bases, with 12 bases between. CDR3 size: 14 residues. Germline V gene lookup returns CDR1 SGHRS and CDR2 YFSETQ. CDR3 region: CASSSGTPPYEQYF. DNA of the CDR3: TGCGCCAGCAGCTCCGGGACACCACCCTACGAGCAGTACTTC. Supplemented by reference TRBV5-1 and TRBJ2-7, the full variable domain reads KAGVTQTPRYLIKTRGQQVTLSCSPISGHRSVSWYQQTPGQGLQFLFEYFSETQRNKGNFPGRFSGRQFSNSRSEMNVSTLELGDSALYLCASSSGTPPYEQYFGPGTRLTVT.

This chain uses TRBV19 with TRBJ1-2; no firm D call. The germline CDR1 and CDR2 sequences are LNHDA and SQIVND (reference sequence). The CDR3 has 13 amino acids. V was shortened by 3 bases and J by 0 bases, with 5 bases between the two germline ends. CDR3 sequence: CASSMQANYGYTF. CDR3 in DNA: TGTGCCAGTAGTATGCAAGCTAACTATGGCTACACCTTC.